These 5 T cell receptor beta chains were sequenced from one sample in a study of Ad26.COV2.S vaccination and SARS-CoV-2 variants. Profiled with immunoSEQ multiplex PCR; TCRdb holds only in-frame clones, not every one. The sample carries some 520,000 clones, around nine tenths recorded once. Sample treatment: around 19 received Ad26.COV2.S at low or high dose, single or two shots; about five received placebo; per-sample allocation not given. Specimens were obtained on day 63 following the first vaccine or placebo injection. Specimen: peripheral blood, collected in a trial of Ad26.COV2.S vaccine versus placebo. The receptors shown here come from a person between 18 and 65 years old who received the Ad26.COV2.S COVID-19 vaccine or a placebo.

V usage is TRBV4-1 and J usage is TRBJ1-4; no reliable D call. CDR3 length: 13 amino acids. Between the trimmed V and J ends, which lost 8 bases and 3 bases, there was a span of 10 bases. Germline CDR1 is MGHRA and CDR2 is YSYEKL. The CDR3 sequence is CASWTPPNEKLFF. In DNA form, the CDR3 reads TGCGCCAGCTGGACGCCCCCTAATGAAAAACTGTTTTTT.

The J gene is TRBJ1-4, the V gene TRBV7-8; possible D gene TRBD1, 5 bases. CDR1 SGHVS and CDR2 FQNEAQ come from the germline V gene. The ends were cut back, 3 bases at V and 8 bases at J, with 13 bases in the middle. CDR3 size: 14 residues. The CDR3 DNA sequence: TGTGCCAGCAGCTTCGACAGTCTCGACGAAAAACTGTTTTTT. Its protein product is CASSFDSLDEKLFF.

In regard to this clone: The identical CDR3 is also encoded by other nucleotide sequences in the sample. The DNA for the CDR3 is TGTGCCTGGAGTGTGGGCTCCAGCTCCTACAATGAGCAGTTCTTC. Translated: CAWSVGSSSYNEQFF. The chain combines TRBV30 with TRBJ2-1; D uncertain. Germline V gene sequence: CDR1 GTSNPN, CDR2 SVGIG (reference sequence). Between the trimmed V and J ends, which lost 0 bases and 0 bases, there was a span of 9 bases. There are 15 residues in the CDR3.

In DNA, the CDR3 is TGTGCCAGTACCCAACTGGCGGGAGTGTGGGGAGAGCAGTTCTTC. This codes for CASTQLAGVWGEQFF. The V call is TRBV19, the J call TRBJ2-1; 7 bases are shared with TRBD2. The V gene end was trimmed by 7 bases and the J gene end by 10 bases; junction bases not matched to a gene: 16. Germline CDR1 LNHDA, CDR2 SQIVND (reference sequence). The CDR3 is 15 residues long.

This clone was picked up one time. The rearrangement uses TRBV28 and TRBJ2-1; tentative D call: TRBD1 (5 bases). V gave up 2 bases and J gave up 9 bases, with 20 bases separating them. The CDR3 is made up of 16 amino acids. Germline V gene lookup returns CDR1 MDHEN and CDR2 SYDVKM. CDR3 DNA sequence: TGTGCCAGCAGTTTAGGGGCGACCCGGGCCAAGGGTGAGCAGTTCTTC. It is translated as CASSLGATRAKGEQFF.